The 10 T cell receptor beta chains given below trace back to one sample, sequenced in a study of T cell repertoires in cytomegalovirus infection. Each CDR3 protein is one row after TCRdb ran MiXCR on the reads. The table has 350,000 to 550,000 distinct CDR3 sequences, 30% to 40% seen once. The sequenced material came from PBMCs. The receptor source for this set is a human donor in good health (CMV status not recorded). Some clones in this sample may be carry-over from other donors' samples.

This clonotype was seen ten or more times. This chain links TRBV4-1 with TRBJ2-7; D gene unclear. Germline V CDR1 and CDR2: MGHRA, YSYEKL. This CDR3 comprises 12 residues. Trimming pared 0 bases from V and 7 bases from J, leaving 7 bases between. Here the CDR3 DNA reads TGCGCCAGCAGCCAAGATCAGTTTGAGCAGTACTTC. Residues: CASSQDQFEQYF.

The V and J genes are TRBV20-1 and TRBJ1-1; the D gene is possibly TRBD1 (5 bases). Germline V gene lookup returns CDR1 DFQATT and CDR2 SNEGSKA (reference sequence). The CDR3 covers 12 residues. Deletions cut 2 bases from V and 5 bases from J, with 9 bases between. The CDR3 DNA is TGCAGTGCTAGACAGGGTTGGACTGAAGCTTTCTTT. Its translation: CSARQGWTEAFF.

This clonotype came up a few times. This rearrangement joins TRBV19 to TRBJ2-2; D is perhaps TRBD1 or TRBD2 (5 bases each). CDR3 size: 16 residues. The germline gives CDR1 LNHDA, CDR2 SQIVND (reference sequence). Trimming pared 4 bases from V and 2 bases from J, leaving 14 bases between. The CDR3 DNA sequence: TGTGCCAGTAGTACTCGAGGGGTACCAAACACCGGGGAGCTGTTTTTT. Translated, it gives CASSTRGVPNTGELFF.

This clonotype was seen just once. V usage is TRBV20-1 and J usage is TRBJ2-5; either TRBD1 or TRBD2 may supply D (5 bases each). V was pared by 6 bases and J by 4 bases, with 15 bases between. CDR3 size: 13 residues. Germline assignment: CDR1 DFQATT and CDR2 SNEGSKA (reference sequence). The CDR3: CSAPGLGLETQYF. Written as DNA, the CDR3 is TGCAGTGCGCCGGGGCTAGGGTTAGAGACCCAGTACTTC.

Worth noting for this clonotype: One base away lies a much larger clone, so this may be a sequencing read error. The V gene is TRBV7-2, the J gene TRBJ2-1; 7 bases fit TRBD2. The trim removed 7 bases at V and 12 bases at J, leaving 12 bases unmatched. The CDR3 runs to 13 residues. The V gene's germline CDR1 is SGHTA and CDR2 FQGNSA. The DNA for the CDR3 is TGTGCCAGCAAGAGGGGAGGGATGGATGCGCAGTTCTTC. Translated, it gives CASKRGGMDAQFF.

This clonotype was seen more than once but under ten times. The V and J genes are TRBV27 and TRBJ2-1; D is uncertain. Trimming stripped 5 bases from V and 5 bases from J, with 10 bases between. CDR1 MNHEY and CDR2 SMNVEV come from the germline V gene (reference sequence). The CDR3 totals 13 residues. The CDR3 nucleotides are TGTGCCAGCAGTATCTTCCAGGACAATGAGCAGTTCTTC. Encoded protein: CASSIFQDNEQFF.

As regards this clonotype: This may arise from a read error, as a much more abundant clone is one base away. V is TRBV7-8 and J is TRBJ1-5; D not resolved. The CDR3 runs to 15 residues. The V gene lost 5 bases and the J gene lost 6 bases, with 17 bases spanning the gap. Germline CDR1 reads SGHVS; CDR2 reads FQNEAQ. The CDR3 reads CASSLPGVRAQPQHF. The CDR3 DNA reads as TGTGCCAGCAGCCTCCCGGGAGTTAGGGCTCAGCCCCAGCATTTT. Together with reference TRBV7-8 and TRBJ1-5, the CDR3 gives the full variable domain: GAGVSQSPRYKVAKRGQDVALRCDPISGHVSLFWYQQALGQGPEFLTYFQNEAQLDKSGLPSDRFFAERPEGSVSTLKIQRTQQEDSAVYLCASSLPGVRAQPQHFGDGTRLSIL.

This clonotype occurred once. This sequence joins TRBV10-3 and TRBJ2-3; 7 bases line up with TRBD2. The ends lost 11 bases at V and 0 bases at J; junction bases unmatched: 20. The CDR3 loop spans 18 amino acids. Germline V lookup: CDR1 ENHRY, CDR2 SYGVKD. CDR3 nucleotides: TGTGCCGCCTCTGGGGGGGGGGGACGACTTGCTAGCACAGATACGCAGTATTTT. It yields the protein CAASGGGGRLASTDTQYF.

The chain combines TRBV3-1 with TRBJ1-3, with D maybe TRBD1 (5 bases). Trimming left V 4 bases short and J 3 bases short, with 13 bases between. Looked up from germline, CDR1 is LGHDT and CDR2 is YNNKEL (reference sequence). This CDR3 contains 15 residues. CDR3 nucleotides: TGTGCCAGCAGCCGGGACGTCGGGAGTGGAAACACCATATATTTT. Protein: CASSRDVGSGNTIYF.

This clonotype was observed a handful of times. The J gene is TRBJ2-7, the V gene TRBV20-1, with D possibly matching TRBD1 (6 bases). V lost 6 bases and J 0 bases, leaving 15 bases between the germline ends. The CDR3 runs 14 residues. Germline lookup yields CDR1 DFQATT and CDR2 SNEGSKA (reference sequence). CDR3 nucleotides: TGCAGTGCCACCGACAGGTACCTCTCCTACGAGCAGTACTTC. This translates into CSATDRYLSYEQYF.